The table lists the clone carrying this TCR beta chain with a count of one. Its antigen remains unidentified. The method was immunoSEQ multiplex PCR; TCRdb's version includes in-frame clones alone and lacks a portion of them. The table shows about 160,000 clones, with roughly 91% occurring only once. The entry originates in a study of T cell responses to AZD1222 COVID-19 vaccine. Study in general: Recipients boosted at about 4 weeks or about 12 weeks are pooled. Study conclusions and caveats: The sample set comprised mostly white British donors with more females, and clonal diversity was possibly underestimated.

This sequence was found in an adult in good health. The material sequenced was peripheral blood, taken on day 0 of AZD1222 vaccination.

The CDR3 loop is CAISGQGSSWGETQYF. The CDR3 DNA follows: TGTGCCATCAGTGGGCAGGGGAGTAGCTGGGGAGAGACCCAGTACTTC. This chain uses TRBV10-3 with TRBJ2-5; D possibly corresponds to TRBD1 (6 bases). The CDR3 is made up of 16 amino acids. Trimming stripped 4 bases from V and 4 bases from J, with 19 bases between. Looked up from germline, CDR1 is ENHRY and CDR2 is SYGVKD.